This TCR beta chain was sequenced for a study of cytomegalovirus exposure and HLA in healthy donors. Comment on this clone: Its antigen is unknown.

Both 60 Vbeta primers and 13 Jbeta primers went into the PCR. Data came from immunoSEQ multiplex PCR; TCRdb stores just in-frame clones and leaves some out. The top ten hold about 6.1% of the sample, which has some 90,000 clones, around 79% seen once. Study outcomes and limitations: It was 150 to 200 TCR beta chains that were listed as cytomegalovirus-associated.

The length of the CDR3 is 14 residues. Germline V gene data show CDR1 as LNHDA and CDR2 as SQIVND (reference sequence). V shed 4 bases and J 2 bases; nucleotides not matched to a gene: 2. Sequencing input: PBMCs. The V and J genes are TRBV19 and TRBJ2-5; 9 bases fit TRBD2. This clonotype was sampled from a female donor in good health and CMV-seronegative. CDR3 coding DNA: TGTGCCAGTAGTAGTCTAGCGGGGCAAGAGACCCAGTACTTC. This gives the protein CASSSLAGQETQYF.